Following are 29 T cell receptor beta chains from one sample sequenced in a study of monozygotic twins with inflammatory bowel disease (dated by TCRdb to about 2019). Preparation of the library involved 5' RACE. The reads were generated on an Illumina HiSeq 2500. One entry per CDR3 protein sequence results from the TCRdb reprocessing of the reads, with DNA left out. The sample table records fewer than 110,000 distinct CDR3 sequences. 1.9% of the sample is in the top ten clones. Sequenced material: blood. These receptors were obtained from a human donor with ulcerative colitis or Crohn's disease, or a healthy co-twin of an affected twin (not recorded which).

The CDR3 reads CSARLPDRGMGEQYF. V gene TRBV20-1 combines with J gene TRBJ2-7; there is no DNA to check the TCRdb D call of TRBD1. This CDR3 has 15 amino acids. Per germline, CDR1 DFQATT and CDR2 SNEGSKA (reference sequence).

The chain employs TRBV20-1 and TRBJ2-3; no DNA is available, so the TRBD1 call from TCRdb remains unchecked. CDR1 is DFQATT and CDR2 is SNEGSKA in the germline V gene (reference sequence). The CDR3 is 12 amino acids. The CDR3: CSARWGGHTQYF.

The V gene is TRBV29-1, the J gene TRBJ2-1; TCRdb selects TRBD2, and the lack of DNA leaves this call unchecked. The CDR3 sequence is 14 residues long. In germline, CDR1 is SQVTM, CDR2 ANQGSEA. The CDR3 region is CSLDQGGQNNEQFF.

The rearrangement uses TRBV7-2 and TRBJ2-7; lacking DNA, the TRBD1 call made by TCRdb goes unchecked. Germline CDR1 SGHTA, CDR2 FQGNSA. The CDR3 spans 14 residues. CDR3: CASSLMGGDYEQYF.

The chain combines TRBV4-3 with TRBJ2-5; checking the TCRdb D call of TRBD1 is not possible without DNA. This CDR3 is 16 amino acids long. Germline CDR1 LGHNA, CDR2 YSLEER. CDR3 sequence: CASSQEAMTDQETQYF.

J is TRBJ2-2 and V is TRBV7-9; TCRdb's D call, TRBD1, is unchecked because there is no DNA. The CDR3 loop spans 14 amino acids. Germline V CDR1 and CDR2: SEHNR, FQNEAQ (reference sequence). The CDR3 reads CASSRTGETGELFF.

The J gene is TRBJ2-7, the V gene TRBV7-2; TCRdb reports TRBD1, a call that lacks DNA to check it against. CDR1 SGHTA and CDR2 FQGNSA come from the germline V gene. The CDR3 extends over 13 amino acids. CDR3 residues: CASLGQGGNEQYF.

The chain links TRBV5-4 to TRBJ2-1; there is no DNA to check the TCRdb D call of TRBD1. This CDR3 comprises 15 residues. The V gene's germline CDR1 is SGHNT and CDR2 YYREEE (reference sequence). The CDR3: CASSSPRGRYNEQFF.

The CDR3 region is CASTRLQVGDGYTF. The rearrangement uses TRBV6-1 and TRBJ1-2. In germline, CDR1 is MNHNS, CDR2 SASEGT. This CDR3 contains 14 residues.

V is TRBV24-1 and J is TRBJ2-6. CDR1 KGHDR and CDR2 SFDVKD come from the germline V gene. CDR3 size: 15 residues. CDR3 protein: CATSDLRKGANVLTF.

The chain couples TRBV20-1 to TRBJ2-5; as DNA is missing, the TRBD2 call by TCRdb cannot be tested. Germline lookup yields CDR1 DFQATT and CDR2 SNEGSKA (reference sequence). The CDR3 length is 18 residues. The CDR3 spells CSAPGTSGGLGRGKTQYF.

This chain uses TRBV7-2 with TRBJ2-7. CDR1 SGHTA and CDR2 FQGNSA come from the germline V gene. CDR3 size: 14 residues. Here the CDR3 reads CASSLVWGSYEQYF.

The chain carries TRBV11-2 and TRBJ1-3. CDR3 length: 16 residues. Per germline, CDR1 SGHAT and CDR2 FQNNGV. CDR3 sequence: CASSSHIRGSGNTIYF.

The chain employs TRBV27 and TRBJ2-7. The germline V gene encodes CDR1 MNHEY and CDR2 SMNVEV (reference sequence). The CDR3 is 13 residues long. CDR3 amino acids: CASSFAVNYEQYF.

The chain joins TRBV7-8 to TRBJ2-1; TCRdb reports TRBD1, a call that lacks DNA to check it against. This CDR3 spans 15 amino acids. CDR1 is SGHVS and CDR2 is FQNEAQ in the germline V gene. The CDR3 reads CAISGQPLVTDEQFF.

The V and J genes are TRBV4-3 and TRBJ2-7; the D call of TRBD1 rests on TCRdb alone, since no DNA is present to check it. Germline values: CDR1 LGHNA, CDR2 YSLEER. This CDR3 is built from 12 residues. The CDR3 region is CASSQDRGEQYF.

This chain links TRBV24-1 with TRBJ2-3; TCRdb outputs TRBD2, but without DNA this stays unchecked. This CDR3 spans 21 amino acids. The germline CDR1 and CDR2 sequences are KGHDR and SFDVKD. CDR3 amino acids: CATSDRLGGLLAGFPTDTQYF.

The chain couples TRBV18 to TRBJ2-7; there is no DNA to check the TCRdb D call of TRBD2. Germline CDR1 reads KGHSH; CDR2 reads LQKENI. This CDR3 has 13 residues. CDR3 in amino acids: CASSPPGGSEQYF.

CDR3: CASSYSGDRVTNTEAFF. V is TRBV6-2 or TRBV6-3 and J is TRBJ1-1. The CDR3 loop spans 17 amino acids. From germline, CDR1 is MNHEY and CDR2 SVGEGT.

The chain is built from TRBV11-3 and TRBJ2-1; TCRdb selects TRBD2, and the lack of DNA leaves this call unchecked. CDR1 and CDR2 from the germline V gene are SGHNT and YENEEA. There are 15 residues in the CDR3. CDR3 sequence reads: CASSLAGLDYNEQFF.

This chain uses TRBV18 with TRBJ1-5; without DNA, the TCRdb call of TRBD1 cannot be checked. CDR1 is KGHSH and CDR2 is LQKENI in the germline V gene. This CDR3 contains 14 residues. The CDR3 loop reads CASSPLAGDQPQHF.

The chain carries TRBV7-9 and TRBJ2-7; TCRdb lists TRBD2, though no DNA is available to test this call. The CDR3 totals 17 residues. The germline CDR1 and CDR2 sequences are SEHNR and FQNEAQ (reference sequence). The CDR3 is CASSLFGTSGSEYEQYF. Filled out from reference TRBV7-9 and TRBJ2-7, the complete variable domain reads DTGVSQNPRHKITKRGQNVTFRCDPISEHNRLYWYRQTLGQGPEFLTYFQNEAQLEKSRLLSDRFSAERPKGSFSTLEIQRTEQGDSAMYLCASSLFGTSGSEYEQYFGPGTRLTVT.

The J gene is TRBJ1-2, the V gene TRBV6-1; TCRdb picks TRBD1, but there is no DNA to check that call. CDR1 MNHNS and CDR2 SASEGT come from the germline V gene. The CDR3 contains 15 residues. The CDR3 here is CASSGPETGSYGYTF.

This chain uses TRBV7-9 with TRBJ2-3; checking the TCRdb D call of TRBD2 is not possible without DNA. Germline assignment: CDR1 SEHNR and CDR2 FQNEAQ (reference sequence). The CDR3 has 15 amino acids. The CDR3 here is CASSNGAGSTDTQYF.

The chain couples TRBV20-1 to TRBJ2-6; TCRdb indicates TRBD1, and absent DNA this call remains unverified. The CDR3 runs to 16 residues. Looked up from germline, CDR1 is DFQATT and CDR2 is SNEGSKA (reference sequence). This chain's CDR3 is CSARPGQGPGANVLTF.

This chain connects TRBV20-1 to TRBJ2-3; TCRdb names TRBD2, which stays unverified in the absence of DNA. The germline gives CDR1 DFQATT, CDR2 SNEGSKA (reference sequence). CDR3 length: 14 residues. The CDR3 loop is CSASRAGGIDTQYF.

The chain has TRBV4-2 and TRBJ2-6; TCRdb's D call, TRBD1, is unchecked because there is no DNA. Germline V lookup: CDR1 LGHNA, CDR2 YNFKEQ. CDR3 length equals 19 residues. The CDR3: CASSTRGTGESSGANVLTF.

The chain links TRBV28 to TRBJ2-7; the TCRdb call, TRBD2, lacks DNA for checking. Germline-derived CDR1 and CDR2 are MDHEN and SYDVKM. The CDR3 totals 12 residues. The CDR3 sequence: CASSTLKGRQYF.

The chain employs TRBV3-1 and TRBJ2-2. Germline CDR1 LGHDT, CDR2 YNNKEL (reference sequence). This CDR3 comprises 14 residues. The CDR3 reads CASSQDWVTGELFF.